What follows are 8 T cell receptor beta chains derived from one specimen sequenced in a study of blood T cells in healthy people across ages. A sample-barcoded 5' primer and a J-beta primer mix were used in a second PCR of roughly 7 to 11 cycles. In TCRdb, the 5' RACE reads were re-called with MiXCR into one record per CDR3 protein. The sample records under 1,000,000 distinct CDR3 sequences, approximately 35% being singletons. Material for sequencing was blood. Receptors originate from a man aged 18 to 29 in good health.

This clonotype has more than one count but fewer than ten. The chain joins TRBV28 to TRBJ1-5; unclear D gene. V was clipped by 6 bases and J by 0 bases, with 18 bases between them. This CDR3 contains 17 residues. From germline, CDR1 is MDHEN and CDR2 SYDVKM. Written as DNA, the CDR3 is TGTGCCAGCAGCCCTGGGGAGTGGAGATATAGCAATCAGCCCCAGCATTTT. Residues: CASSPGEWRYSNQPQHF.

The chain links TRBV9 to TRBJ1-2; D remains unclear. The V gene lost 4 bases and the J gene lost 6 bases, with 19 bases spanning the gap. The length of the CDR3 is 15 residues. CDR1 is SGDLS and CDR2 is YYNGEE in the germline V gene. CDR3 coding DNA: TGTGCCAGCAGCCGAGAGGCCGGCAATGACAATGGCTACACCTTC. As protein: CASSREAGNDNGYTF.

CDR3 sequence (DNA): TGCAGCGTGGCCCACGACAAATACAATGAGCAGTTCTTC. Amino acids: CSVAHDKYNEQFF. The rearrangement joins TRBV29-1 to TRBJ2-1; D call uncertain. CDR1 is SQVTM, CDR2 ANQGSEA, per germline. Deletions cut 6 bases from V and 4 bases from J, with 13 bases between. The CDR3 runs 13 residues.

This chain links TRBV4-2 with TRBJ2-1; TRBD2 is a possible D gene (6 bases). The CDR3 spans 16 residues. V lost 0 bases and J 10 bases, leaving 19 bases between the germline ends. Germline assignment: CDR1 LGHNA and CDR2 YNFKEQ. The CDR3 here is CASSQDRGGSEREQFF. In DNA, the CDR3 is TGTGCCAGCAGCCAAGATCGTGGGGGGTCCGAAAGGGAGCAGTTCTTC.

V usage is TRBV14 and J usage is TRBJ1-4, with no clear D. The CDR3 sequence is 13 residues long. CDR1 and CDR2 (germline): SGHDN, FVKESK. V gave up 11 bases and J gave up 4 bases, with 14 bases separating them. The CDR3 loop is CASSASLNEKLFF. Here the CDR3 DNA reads TGTGCCTCCAGCGCCAGCCTTAATGAAAAACTGTTTTTT.

This sequence joins TRBV27 and TRBJ2-5, with TRBD1 as a possible D gene (5 bases). The length of the CDR3 is 18 residues. The V end lost 5 bases, the J end lost 1 base, and 23 bases lay between the germline ends. Germline CDR1 reads MNHEY; CDR2 reads SMNVEV (reference sequence). CDR3: CASSLTRPDILTQETQYF. CDR3 in DNA: TGTGCCAGCAGTCTGACCAGACCGGACATATTGACCCAAGAGACCCAGTACTTC.

This clonotype was recorded a few times. The V gene is TRBV15, the J gene TRBJ1-1; 7 positions agree with TRBD1. Germline CDR1 reads LNHNV; CDR2 reads YYDKDF (reference sequence). The CDR3 loop spans 17 amino acids. V dropped 1 base and J dropped 4; count of bases not matched to a gene: 12. The CDR3, as DNA: TGTGCCACCAGCAGAGTTGGTCAGGGGGTGGCTGGCACTGAAGCTTTCTTT. Translated: CATSRVGQGVAGTEAFF.

This clonotype has only a few counts. V is TRBV14 and J is TRBJ2-2; TRBD2 might be the D (6 bases). Germline V gene lookup returns CDR1 SGHDN and CDR2 FVKESK. Deletions cut 4 bases from V and 4 bases from J, with 16 bases between. The CDR3 sequence is 16 residues long. The DNA of the CDR3 is TGTGCCAGCAGCCGGGGACTCCCAGGAGGCACCGGGGAGCTGTTTTTT. Protein: CASSRGLPGGTGELFF.